A single sample is the source of the 11 T cell receptor beta chains below, sequenced in a study of blood T cell repertoires in COVID-19. The method was immunoSEQ multiplex PCR; TCRdb's version includes in-frame clones alone and lacks a portion of them. Of approximately 300,000 clones detected, about 89% appear once; the ten largest clones hold about 0.8%. The sequenced material came from peripheral blood. The receptors shown here come from a man aged 25 to 45 with acute or convalescent COVID-19.

The chain joins TRBV19 to TRBJ2-1, with 8 bases that match TRBD2. Germline V gene sequence: CDR1 LNHDA, CDR2 SQIVND (reference sequence). Trimming took 2 bases from V and 4 from J; bases not matched to a gene: 4. CDR3 length: 15 amino acids. Written as DNA, the CDR3 is TGTGCCAGTAGTATAACTAGCGGACCATACAATGAGCAGTTCTTC. Translation gives CASSITSGPYNEQFF.

The chain has TRBV28 and TRBJ2-3, with a possible D match to TRBD2 (7 bases). The CDR3 sequence is 15 residues long. Germline loops: CDR1 MDHEN, CDR2 SYDVKM. Deletions cut 5 bases from V and 1 base from J, with 13 bases between. This CDR3 reads CASSRRGAGTDTQYF. The CDR3 DNA reads as TGTGCCAGCAGTCGCCGGGGGGCGGGCACAGATACGCAGTATTTT.

The chain joins TRBV13 to TRBJ2-1; 15 nucleotides line up with TRBD2. Looked up from germline, CDR1 is PRHDT and CDR2 is FYEKMQ (reference sequence). Trimming took 5 bases from V and 9 from J; bases not matched to a gene: 5. The CDR3 extends over 15 amino acids. The CDR3 nucleotides read TGTGCCAGCAGCCTGGGACTAGCGGGGGGTGGTGAGCAGTTCTTC. The encoded protein is CASSLGLAGGGEQFF. Filled out from reference TRBV13 and TRBJ2-1, the complete variable domain reads AAGVIQSPRHLIKEKRETATLKCYPIPRHDTVYWYQQGPGQDPQFLISFYEKMQSDKGSIPDRFSAQQFSDYHSELNMSSLELGDSALYFCASSLGLAGGGEQFFGPGTRLTVL.

The rearrangement joins TRBV28 to TRBJ2-5; 9 bases are a match to TRBD1. In germline, CDR1 is MDHEN, CDR2 SYDVKM. Unmatched junction bases numbered 7, after V lost 6 bases and J lost 2 bases. The length of the CDR3 is 15 residues. The CDR3 spells CASRSDRGRQETQYF. CDR3 nucleotides: TGTGCCAGCAGATCTGACAGGGGGAGGCAAGAGACCCAGTACTTC.

In this sample, this clone turned up a few times. The genes are TRBV5-1 and TRBJ1-1, with TRBD1 matching 7 bases. The CDR3 sequence is 14 residues long. The J segment lost 7 bases and the V segment lost 4 bases, leaving 10 bases of the junction unmatched. The V gene's germline CDR1 is SGHRS and CDR2 YFSETQ. CDR3 nucleotide sequence: TGCGCCAGCAGCCTGGGGGGCCGGGACAGTGAAGCTTTCTTT. It is translated as CASSLGGRDSEAFF.

This clone was observed a single time. The rearrangement joins TRBV4-1 to TRBJ1-3; D not resolved. CDR3 size: 15 residues. CDR1 MGHRA and CDR2 YSYEKL come from the germline V gene. V lost 4 bases, J lost 0 bases, and 10 bases lay in between. CDR3 sequence: CASSPQRLSGNTIYF. The CDR3 coding sequence is TGCGCCAGCAGCCCCCAAAGACTCTCTGGAAACACCATATATTTT.

The chain combines TRBV27 with TRBJ1-2; 8 bases map to TRBD1. Trimming removed 0 bases from V and 7 bases from J; junction bases left unmatched: 7. The V gene's germline CDR1 is MNHEY and CDR2 SMNVEV (reference sequence). CDR3 length equals 15 residues. The CDR3 nucleotides read TGTGCCAGCAGTTTATCCGGACAGGGAAGGCCTGGCTACACCTTC. This gives the protein CASSLSGQGRPGYTF.

This clone came up a few times. The chain combines TRBV7-2 with TRBJ1-1; TRBD1 agrees at 8 bases. CDR1 SGHTA and CDR2 FQGNSA come from the germline V gene. Trimming removed 5 bases from V and 4 bases from J; junction bases left unmatched: 6. The CDR3 length is 14 residues. The CDR3 region is CASSADRGSTEAFF. The CDR3 DNA follows: TGTGCCAGCAGCGCTGACAGGGGTTCCACTGAAGCTTTCTTT.

The V and J genes are TRBV6-2 or TRBV6-3 and TRBJ2-5, with D possibly TRBD2 on 5 matching bases. The V end lost 5 bases, the J end lost 11 bases, and 21 bases lay between the germline ends. CDR1 and CDR2 from the germline V gene are MNHEY and SVGEGT. This CDR3 spans 14 amino acids. CDR3 residues: CASSLRGQGVKQYF. The CDR3 DNA is TGTGCCAGCAGTCTCCGGGGTCAAGGTGTAAAGCAGTACTTC.

This clone turned up a few times. The V gene is TRBV28, the J gene TRBJ1-2; no firm D call. V shed 2 bases and J shed 6 bases, with 10 bases lying between them. This CDR3 contains 13 residues. Germline values: CDR1 MDHEN, CDR2 SYDVKM. The DNA for the CDR3 is TGTGCCAGCAGTTTAACGCTAGTTGATGGCTACACCTTC. Encoded protein: CASSLTLVDGYTF.

The chain couples TRBV5-1 to TRBJ2-7; D call uncertain. This CDR3 is 15 amino acids long. Germline V gene lookup returns CDR1 SGHRS and CDR2 YFSETQ. V dropped 0 bases and J dropped 1 base, with 11 bases sitting between them. CDR3 in DNA: TGCGCCAGCAGCTTGGCCTATGGCGGTTCCTACGAGCAGTACTTC. Amino acid sequence: CASSLAYGGSYEQYF.